A selection of T cell receptor beta chains follows, all from one sample in a study of T cell responses to AZD1222 COVID-19 vaccine. The method was immunoSEQ multiplex PCR; TCRdb's version includes in-frame clones alone and lacks a portion of them. This table has 160,000 or so clones, 85% to 95% appearing once. Specimen: peripheral blood, collected 28 days after the second AZD1222 dose. These receptors all stem from an adult who received the AZD1222 COVID-19 vaccine. Both conserved end residues are part of each CDR3. Fields, in order: J gene, V gene, D gene, clone size, CDR3 DNA, CDR3 protein. D genes are given only for firm matches. A clone size is listed for some rows: how often the clone was seen (once, few, many), or a class if it is expanded.

j_call: TRBJ2-2; v_call: TRBV30; d_call: -; clone_size: -; cdr3_nt: TGTGCCTGGAGTTACAGGGTCGGGGAGCTGTTTTTT; cdr3_aa: CAWSYRVGELFF
j_call: TRBJ1-3; v_call: TRBV7-8; d_call: TRBD1; clone_size: -; cdr3_nt: TGTGCCAGCAGCTCCCGGACAGGCTCTGGAAACACCATATATTTT; cdr3_aa: CASSSRTGSGNTIYF
j_call: TRBJ1-5; v_call: TRBV2; d_call: -; clone_size: once; cdr3_nt: TGTGCCAGCACTGCCCGGCAAATTTATAGCAATCAGCCCCAGCATTTT; cdr3_aa: CASTARQIYSNQPQHF
j_call: TRBJ1-1; v_call: TRBV13; d_call: -; clone_size: once; cdr3_nt: TGTGCCAGCAGCTTATGGGGGCAGAGATCCACTGAAGCTTTCTTT; cdr3_aa: CASSLWGQRSTEAFF
j_call: TRBJ1-2; v_call: TRBV28; d_call: -; clone_size: -; cdr3_nt: TGTGCCAGCGTCCTCGCCAGACTCCCTAACTATGGCTACACCTTC; cdr3_aa: CASVLARLPNYGYTF
j_call: TRBJ2-2; v_call: TRBV14; d_call: -; clone_size: -; cdr3_nt: TGTGCCAGCAGCCCGTTAATCCCCGGGGAGCTGTTTTTT; cdr3_aa: CASSPLIPGELFF
j_call: TRBJ1-1; v_call: TRBV9; d_call: TRBD1; clone_size: -; cdr3_nt: TGTGCCAGCAGCGCGAGGGACAGTGGCTCGCCTTTGAATGCTTTCTTT; cdr3_aa: CASSARDSGSPLNAFF
j_call: TRBJ1-2; v_call: TRBV2; d_call: -; clone_size: -; cdr3_nt: TGTGCCAGCAGGACAGCCTATGGCTACACCTTC; cdr3_aa: CASRTAYGYTF
j_call: TRBJ1-2; v_call: TRBV9; d_call: -; clone_size: -; cdr3_nt: TGTGCCAGCAGCGTAAACAGGCGCTACACCTTC; cdr3_aa: CASSVNRRYTF
j_call: TRBJ2-7; v_call: TRBV7-2; d_call: TRBD1; clone_size: -; cdr3_nt: TGTGCCAGCAGCCCAGGGACAGCTGAGCAGTACTTC; cdr3_aa: CASSPGTAEQYF
j_call: TRBJ2-4; v_call: TRBV21-1; d_call: -; clone_size: once; cdr3_nt: TGTGCCAGCAGCAAACCTGAAACCTCCTTGGCCAAAAACATTCAGTACTTC; cdr3_aa: CASSKPETSLAKNIQYF
j_call: TRBJ1-4; v_call: TRBV24-1; d_call: -; clone_size: -; cdr3_nt: TGTGCCAGAACAGGGTCAACTAATGAAAAACTGTTTTTT; cdr3_aa: CARTGSTNEKLFF
j_call: TRBJ1-2; v_call: TRBV11-2; d_call: -; clone_size: -; cdr3_nt: TGTGCCAGCAGCCCAAATACAGGAATTCGTGGCTACACCTTC; cdr3_aa: CASSPNTGIRGYTF
j_call: TRBJ2-1; v_call: TRBV7-3; d_call: TRBD2; clone_size: once; cdr3_nt: TGTGCCAGCAGTAAAAGCGGGAAGAGCTCCTACAATGAGCAGTTCTTC; cdr3_aa: CASSKSGKSSYNEQFF
j_call: TRBJ2-2; v_call: TRBV24-1; d_call: -; clone_size: -; cdr3_nt: TGTGCCACCAGTGATACCCCCGCTGGTTTTACCGGGGAGCTGTTTTTT; cdr3_aa: CATSDTPAGFTGELFF
j_call: TRBJ2-6; v_call: TRBV6-5; d_call: TRBD1; clone_size: -; cdr3_nt: TGTGCCACAAGACAGGGAGCCAACGTCCTGACTTTC; cdr3_aa: CATRQGANVLTF
j_call: TRBJ2-3; v_call: TRBV7-7; d_call: TRBD2; clone_size: -; cdr3_nt: TGTGCTAGCAGCTCAGGGACTAGCGGGAGTGATACGCAGTATTTT; cdr3_aa: CASSSGTSGSDTQYF
j_call: TRBJ1-2; v_call: TRBV27; d_call: -; clone_size: -; cdr3_nt: TGTGCCAGCCGCCCCATACCGTTTAGCGATTATGGCTACACCTTC; cdr3_aa: CASRPIPFSDYGYTF
j_call: TRBJ2-2; v_call: TRBV4-1; d_call: -; clone_size: -; cdr3_nt: TGCGCCAGCAGCCAAGTGTTCAGTCCGAACACCGGGGAGCTGTTTTTT; cdr3_aa: CASSQVFSPNTGELFF
j_call: TRBJ2-4; v_call: TRBV6-2/TRBV6-3; d_call: -; clone_size: -; cdr3_nt: TGTGCCAGCAGCCCCTTGGAGTTCGGAGCCAAAAACATTCAGTACTTC; cdr3_aa: CASSPLEFGAKNIQYF
j_call: TRBJ2-7; v_call: TRBV3-1/TRBV3-2; d_call: TRBD1; clone_size: -; cdr3_nt: TGTGCCAGCAGCCGAATGACAGGGGTGAGAGAGCAGTACTTC; cdr3_aa: CASSRMTGVREQYF
j_call: TRBJ1-5; v_call: TRBV6-5; d_call: TRBD1; clone_size: once; cdr3_nt: TGTGCCAGCCAACCGGGACAGGGTTCCTGGGGGCCCCAGCATTTT; cdr3_aa: CASQPGQGSWGPQHF
j_call: TRBJ1-6; v_call: TRBV12-3/TRBV12-4; d_call: -; clone_size: -; cdr3_nt: TGTGCCAGCAGTTCCCCCCCCGCACCCCTCCACTTT; cdr3_aa: CASSSPPAPLHF
j_call: TRBJ1-2; v_call: TRBV6-1; d_call: -; clone_size: -; cdr3_nt: TGTGCCAGCAGTGAAGGAGGGTACTATGGCTACACCTTC; cdr3_aa: CASSEGGYYGYTF
j_call: TRBJ2-5; v_call: TRBV18; d_call: -; clone_size: -; cdr3_nt: TGTGCCAGCTCACCAAGCCCTACAGGGAGAGAGACCCAGTACTTC; cdr3_aa: CASSPSPTGRETQYF
j_call: TRBJ1-1; v_call: TRBV19; d_call: -; clone_size: -; cdr3_nt: TGTGCCAGTAGTACCGAAGCAACAGGATACAACACTGAAGCTTTCTTT; cdr3_aa: CASSTEATGYNTEAFF
j_call: TRBJ1-5; v_call: TRBV4-1; d_call: -; clone_size: -; cdr3_nt: TGCGCCAGCAGCCAAGATAGGTCGGGGGATCAGCCCCAGCATTTT; cdr3_aa: CASSQDRSGDQPQHF
j_call: TRBJ1-4; v_call: TRBV2; d_call: -; clone_size: -; cdr3_nt: TGTGCCAGCAGTGAAAGGGACCTCGATCCAGGGAAACTGTTTTTT; cdr3_aa: CASSERDLDPGKLFF
j_call: TRBJ1-1; v_call: TRBV4-1; d_call: -; clone_size: -; cdr3_nt: TGCGCCAGCAGCCAAGCGTGGGGGCGCGGGAACACTGAAGCTTTCTTT; cdr3_aa: CASSQAWGRGNTEAFF
j_call: TRBJ1-2; v_call: TRBV30; d_call: -; clone_size: -; cdr3_nt: TGTGCCTGGAGTATACCGACAGGCCTTTATGGCTACACCTTC; cdr3_aa: CAWSIPTGLYGYTF
j_call: TRBJ2-1; v_call: TRBV6-5; d_call: TRBD1; clone_size: -; cdr3_nt: TGTGCCAGCAGTTACTCAAGGACAGGCTCCTACAATGAGCAGTTCTTC; cdr3_aa: CASSYSRTGSYNEQFF
j_call: TRBJ2-5; v_call: TRBV6-5; d_call: -; clone_size: -; cdr3_nt: TGTGCCAGCAGGCTGTTAGAGACCCAGTACTTC; cdr3_aa: CASRLLETQYF
j_call: TRBJ2-3; v_call: TRBV11-2; d_call: -; clone_size: -; cdr3_nt: TGTGCCAGCAGCTTAGGGGACCGGGGGAGGGATACGCAGTATTTT; cdr3_aa: CASSLGDRGRDTQYF
j_call: TRBJ1-5; v_call: TRBV6-6; d_call: TRBD1; clone_size: few; cdr3_nt: TGTGCCAGCACGACAGGGACTAGCAATCAGCCCCAGCATTTT; cdr3_aa: CASTTGTSNQPQHF
j_call: TRBJ1-2; v_call: TRBV10-3; d_call: -; clone_size: -; cdr3_nt: TGTGCCATCAGTGAGGGACAGTACTATGGCTACACCTTC; cdr3_aa: CAISEGQYYGYTF
j_call: TRBJ1-4; v_call: TRBV14; d_call: -; clone_size: -; cdr3_nt: TGTGCCAGCAGCCAATTGTTAGGGTTCGGTGAAAAACTGTTTTTT; cdr3_aa: CASSQLLGFGEKLFF
j_call: TRBJ1-1; v_call: TRBV11-2; d_call: -; clone_size: -; cdr3_nt: TGTGCCAGCAGCTTAGGGGTGAACACTGAAGCTTTCTTT; cdr3_aa: CASSLGVNTEAFF
j_call: TRBJ2-7; v_call: TRBV7-2; d_call: -; clone_size: once; cdr3_nt: TGTGCCAGCAGCCCCCTTGGAGGGGGCGCCGAGCAGTACTTC; cdr3_aa: CASSPLGGGAEQYF
j_call: TRBJ1-3; v_call: TRBV5-1; d_call: -; clone_size: -; cdr3_nt: TGCGCCAGCAGCTTGGCAGGGTCTCTCTCTGGAAACACCATATATTTT; cdr3_aa: CASSLAGSLSGNTIYF
j_call: TRBJ2-5; v_call: TRBV7-7; d_call: TRBD1; clone_size: -; cdr3_nt: TGTGCCAGCAGCCGTAGATTCGCGGACAGGGGAAGAGAGACCCAGTACTTC; cdr3_aa: CASSRRFADRGRETQYF
j_call: TRBJ1-2; v_call: TRBV19; d_call: -; clone_size: -; cdr3_nt: TGTGCCAGTAAGAGTGAGGGGTTTCGTGGCTACACCTTC; cdr3_aa: CASKSEGFRGYTF
j_call: TRBJ1-5; v_call: TRBV5-4; d_call: -; clone_size: -; cdr3_nt: TGTGCCAGCAGCCGCGAACCTAATCAGCCCCAGCATTTT; cdr3_aa: CASSREPNQPQHF
j_call: TRBJ2-7; v_call: TRBV12-3/TRBV12-4; d_call: -; clone_size: -; cdr3_nt: TGTGCCAGCAGTTTTTTAGTTCCCCACGAGCAGTACTTC; cdr3_aa: CASSFLVPHEQYF
j_call: TRBJ1-1; v_call: TRBV2; d_call: -; clone_size: -; cdr3_nt: TGTGCCGGCCATACAGGGATCATGAACACTGAAGCTTTCTTT; cdr3_aa: CAGHTGIMNTEAFF
j_call: TRBJ1-1; v_call: TRBV6-5; d_call: TRBD1; clone_size: -; cdr3_nt: TGTGCCAGCAGTTACGCCGACAGGGTTGAAGCTTTCTTT; cdr3_aa: CASSYADRVEAFF
j_call: TRBJ2-5; v_call: TRBV28; d_call: TRBD1; clone_size: -; cdr3_nt: TGTGCCAGCAGCGAAACCCTAACAGGGGTAGAGACCCAGTACTTC; cdr3_aa: CASSETLTGVETQYF
j_call: TRBJ1-1; v_call: TRBV5-1; d_call: -; clone_size: -; cdr3_nt: TGCGCCAGCAGCTTGCAGATAATGAACACTGAAGCTTTCTTT; cdr3_aa: CASSLQIMNTEAFF
j_call: TRBJ2-7; v_call: TRBV7-8; d_call: -; clone_size: -; cdr3_nt: TGTGCCAGCAGCCGAGACAGGAGCTCCTACGAGCAGTACTTC; cdr3_aa: CASSRDRSSYEQYF
j_call: TRBJ2-7; v_call: TRBV28; d_call: -; clone_size: -; cdr3_nt: TGTGCCAGCAGTTTATCTGTCAGGGTGAGCGAGCAGTACTTC; cdr3_aa: CASSLSVRVSEQYF
j_call: TRBJ1-2; v_call: TRBV6-5; d_call: -; clone_size: -; cdr3_nt: TGTGCGAACCGCCGCGGGCCCGGCTATGGCTACACCTTC; cdr3_aa: CANRRGPGYGYTF
j_call: TRBJ2-7; v_call: TRBV7-3; d_call: TRBD1; clone_size: -; cdr3_nt: TGTGCCAGCAGCTTAATTGGGACAGGTCCCTACGAGCAGTACTTC; cdr3_aa: CASSLIGTGPYEQYF